This T cell receptor beta chain emerged from a study of cytomegalovirus exposure and HLA in healthy donors. Whole-study results and caveats: Researchers catalogued about 150 TCR beta chains as cytomegalovirus-associated. A reported reduction in N-insertions relative to the roughly 640-donor mean was seen in an Asian-associated ancestry cluster in a later analysis. In a later analysis, HLA-C alleles had the fewest associated TCRs, DRB1 alleles the most.

The ends were cut back, 4 bases at V and 4 bases at J, with 11 bases in the middle. This CDR3 contains 13 residues. Germline values: CDR1 SGHDN, CDR2 FVKESK. A multiplex PCR was run with 60 Vbeta primers and 13 Jbeta primers. Here immunoSEQ multiplex PCR was the method, and the copy in TCRdb shows in-frame clones only, minus some. The data hold about 170,000 clones, with approximately 82% observed a single time. Concerning this clone: Antigen: not known.

The clonotype originates from a male donor in good health and CMV-seronegative. The V gene is TRBV14, the J gene TRBJ2-7; TRBD1 might be the D (6 bases). The sequenced material came from PBMCs. The CDR3 is CASSRRTAYEQYF. The CDR3 DNA reads as TGTGCCAGCAGCCGTCGGACAGCATACGAGCAGTACTTC. The whole variable domain, filled in from reference TRBV14 and TRBJ2-7, reads EAGVTQFPSHSVIEKGQTVTLRCDPISGHDNLYWYRRVMGKEIKFLLHFVKESKQDESGMPNNRFLAERTGGTYSTLKVQPAELEDSGVYFCASSRRTAYEQYFGPGTRLTVT.